One and the same sample provided the 4 T cell receptor beta chains below, sequenced in a study of blood T cell repertoires in COVID-19. Produced via immunoSEQ multiplex PCR; TCRdb's table is partial and in-frame only. The table records 200,000 to 250,000 clones, about four fifths of them present only once. Material: PBMCs or T cells enriched from blood (not recorded which). The receptors derive from a man aged 55 to 70 who had recovered from COVID-19.

The chain has TRBV15 and TRBJ2-1; D might be TRBD2 (6 bases). CDR1 and CDR2 from the germline V gene are LNHNV and YYDKDF (reference sequence). The CDR3 extends over 13 amino acids. V shed 4 bases and J shed 8 bases, with 12 bases lying between them. The CDR3 DNA reads TGTGCCACCAGCATCGGCGGGGTTTATGAGCAGTTCTTC. Amino acid sequence: CATSIGGVYEQFF.

The J gene is TRBJ2-1, the V gene TRBV20-1, with D unresolved. CDR1 is DFQATT and CDR2 is SNEGSKA in the germline V gene (reference sequence). This CDR3 comprises 11 residues. V lost 1 base to trimming and J lost 5 bases, with 3 bases between them. Here the CDR3 reads CSARADNEQFF. DNA of the CDR3: TGCAGTGCTAGAGCCGACAATGAGCAGTTCTTC.

The rearrangement links TRBV5-5 to TRBJ1-4, with D possibly matching TRBD1 (6 bases). CDR1 and CDR2 (germline): SGHKS, YYEKEE (reference sequence). Trimming stripped 0 bases from V and 12 bases from J, with 12 bases between. CDR3 length: 13 amino acids. CDR3 bases: TGTGCCAGCAGCTTGGTAACAGGGATGGAACTGTTTTTT. This sequence encodes CASSLVTGMELFF.

The rearrangement joins TRBV12-3 or TRBV12-4 to TRBJ2-1; possible D gene TRBD1, 5 bases. V lost 3 bases and J lost 14, with 17 bases in between. The CDR3 extends over 13 amino acids. CDR3 nucleotide sequence: TGTGCCAGCAGTTTGGGGCAGGCGCCCCTCAAGTTCTTC. Its protein product is CASSLGQAPLKFF.